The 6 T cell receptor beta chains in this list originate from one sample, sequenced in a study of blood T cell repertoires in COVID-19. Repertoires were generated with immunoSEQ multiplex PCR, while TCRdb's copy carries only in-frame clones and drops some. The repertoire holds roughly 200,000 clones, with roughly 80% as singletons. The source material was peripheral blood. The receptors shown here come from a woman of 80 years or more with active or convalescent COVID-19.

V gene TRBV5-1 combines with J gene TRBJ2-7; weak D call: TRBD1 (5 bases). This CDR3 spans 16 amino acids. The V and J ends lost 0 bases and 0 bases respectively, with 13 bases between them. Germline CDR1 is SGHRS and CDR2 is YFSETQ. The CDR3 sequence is CASSLGPRGSSYEQYF. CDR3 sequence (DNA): TGCGCCAGCAGCTTGGGACCTAGGGGAAGCTCCTACGAGCAGTACTTC.

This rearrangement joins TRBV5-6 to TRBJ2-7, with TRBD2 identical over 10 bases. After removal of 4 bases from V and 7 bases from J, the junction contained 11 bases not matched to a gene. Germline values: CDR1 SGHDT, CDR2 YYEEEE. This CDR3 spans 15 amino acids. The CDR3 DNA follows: TGTGCCAGCAGCCCGGGGGGGCTAGCGGGAGAAGAGCAGTACTTC. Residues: CASSPGGLAGEEQYF.

CDR3 sequence: CASSEIGLAGSYEQYF. The CDR3 DNA follows: TGTGCCAGCAGCGAGATCGGACTAGCGGGGTCCTACGAGCAGTACTTC. The gene calls are TRBV2 and TRBJ2-7; 12 positions agree with TRBD2. CDR1 is SNHLY, CDR2 FYNNEI, per germline. The V gene end was trimmed by 6 bases and the J gene end by 1 base; junction bases not matched to a gene: 7. This CDR3 comprises 16 residues.

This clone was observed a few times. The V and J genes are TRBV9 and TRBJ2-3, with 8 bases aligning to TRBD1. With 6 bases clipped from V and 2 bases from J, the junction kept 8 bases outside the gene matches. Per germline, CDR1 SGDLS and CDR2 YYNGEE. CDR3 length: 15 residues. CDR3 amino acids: CASNPWTGPTDTQYF. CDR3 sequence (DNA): TGTGCCAGCAACCCCTGGACAGGGCCCACAGATACGCAGTATTTT.

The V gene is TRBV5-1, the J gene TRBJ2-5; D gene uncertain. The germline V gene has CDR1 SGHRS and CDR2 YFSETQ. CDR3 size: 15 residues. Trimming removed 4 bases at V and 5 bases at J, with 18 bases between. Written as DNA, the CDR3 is TGCGCCAGCAGCCCACGGGTAGGTGGTCACGAGACCCAGTACTTC. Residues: CASSPRVGGHETQYF.

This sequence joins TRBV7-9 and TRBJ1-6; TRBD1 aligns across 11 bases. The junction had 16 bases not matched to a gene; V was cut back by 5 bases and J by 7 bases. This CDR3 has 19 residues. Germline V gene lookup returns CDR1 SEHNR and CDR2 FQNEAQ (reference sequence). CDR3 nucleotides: TGTGCCAGCAGCCAGTGGACAGGGGGCATACCCAATTCCAATTCACCCCTCCACTTT. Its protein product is CASSQWTGGIPNSNSPLHF.